The 14 T cell receptor beta chains presented below share a single source sample, sequenced in a study of blood T cell repertoires in COVID-19. Data came from immunoSEQ multiplex PCR; TCRdb stores just in-frame clones and leaves some out. Of about 250,000 clones in the sample, about 88% were seen once. Sequences were obtained from PBMCs or T cells enriched from blood (not recorded which). The receptors stem from a woman in her 50s who had recovered from COVID-19.

The chain links TRBV7-3 to TRBJ1-1; the D gene is possibly TRBD1 (6 bases). The CDR3 sequence is 14 residues long. From germline, CDR1 is SGHTA and CDR2 FQGTGA. V lost 5 bases and J 1 base, leaving 11 bases between the germline ends. Here the CDR3 reads CASSLQGPNTEAFF. CDR3 DNA: TGTGCCAGCAGCCTACAGGGACCGAACACTGAAGCTTTCTTT.

The genes are TRBV11-2 and TRBJ1-4; D ambiguous. The CDR3 extends over 14 amino acids. Trimming took 7 bases from V and 5 from J, leaving 14 bases between them. Per the germline V gene, CDR1 is SGHAT and CDR2 is FQNNGV. CDR3 DNA sequence: TGTGCCAGCACCCCCTGGGCAGAAAATGAAAAACTGTTTTTT. Translating it yields CASTPWAENEKLFF.

V usage is TRBV6-5 and J usage is TRBJ2-1; TRBD2 aligns across 9 bases. The germline V gene encodes CDR1 MNHEY and CDR2 SVGAGI. J was trimmed by 10 bases and V by 7 bases; bases with no gene match: 11. The CDR3 has 14 amino acids. The CDR3 DNA is TGTGCCAGCAAGTTAGCGGGAGCACGGCAAGAGCAGTTCTTC. It encodes CASKLAGARQEQFF.

This rearrangement joins TRBV10-3 to TRBJ1-6; TRBD1 matches at 7 bases. Losses at the gene ends were 5 bases for V and 6 bases for J; bases not matched to a gene: 4. Germline loops: CDR1 ENHRY, CDR2 SYGVKD. CDR3 size: 14 residues. The CDR3, as DNA: TGTGCCATCAGTCCGGGACAGTCTAATTCACCCCTCCACTTT. It codes for CAISPGQSNSPLHF.

The chain is built from TRBV3-1 (or the pseudogene TRBV3-2) and TRBJ2-7, with TRBD2 identical over 9 bases. This CDR3 comprises 17 residues. The J segment lost 2 bases and the V segment lost 2 bases, leaving 10 bases of the junction unmatched. Germline assignment: CDR1 LGHDT and CDR2 YNNKEL (reference sequence). The CDR3 loop is CASSQTPRGGRAYEQYF. The CDR3, as DNA: TGTGCCAGCAGCCAAACACCAAGAGGCGGGAGGGCCTACGAGCAGTACTTC.

The genes are TRBV6-6 and TRBJ1-5, with D possibly TRBD1 on 5 matching bases. V dropped 6 bases and J dropped 0 bases, with 15 bases sitting between them. The germline gives CDR1 MNHNY, CDR2 SVGAGI (reference sequence). The CDR3 runs to 16 residues. The CDR3 region is CASSPRQPNSNQPQHF. CDR3 nucleotides: TGTGCCAGCAGCCCAAGACAGCCGAATAGCAATCAGCCCCAGCATTTT.

The rearrangement links TRBV2 to TRBJ2-7, with 7 bases lining up with TRBD1. Looked up from germline, CDR1 is SNHLY and CDR2 is FYNNEI. Germline trimming cut 8 bases from V and 0 bases from J; bases unmatched to any gene: 4. The CDR3 loop spans 13 amino acids. This CDR3 reads CASGRDSSYEQYF. The CDR3 nucleotides are TGTGCCAGCGGCCGGGACAGCTCCTACGAGCAGTACTTC.

V usage is TRBV27 and J usage is TRBJ2-7, with D tentatively TRBD1 (6 bases). Germline V lookup: CDR1 MNHEY, CDR2 SMNVEV (reference sequence). CDR3 length equals 15 residues. The V end was cut by 3 bases, the J end by 6 bases, with 18 bases between. The DNA for the CDR3 is TGTGCCAGCAGTTTTTTGGGACAAGGGGAATCCGAGCAGTACTTC. Amino acids: CASSFLGQGESEQYF.

This chain links TRBV11-2 with TRBJ1-4, with 10 bases aligning to TRBD1. The CDR3 loop spans 14 amino acids. The ends lost 5 bases at V and 8 bases at J; junction bases unmatched: 5. Germline loops: CDR1 SGHAT, CDR2 FQNNGV. The CDR3 protein is CASSVDRGREKLFF. The CDR3 DNA is TGTGCCAGCAGCGTCGACAGGGGGCGAGAAAAACTGTTTTTT.

V is TRBV19 and J is TRBJ2-5; TRBD2 agrees at 7 bases. J was trimmed by 1 base and V by 6 bases; bases with no gene match: 2. Germline values: CDR1 LNHDA, CDR2 SQIVND (reference sequence). The CDR3 covers 13 residues. The DNA for the CDR3 is TGTGCCAGTAGCGGACTAGGCCAAGAGACCCAGTACTTC. Translated, it gives CASSGLGQETQYF.

The genes are TRBV20-1 and TRBJ2-4; 12 bases agree with TRBD2. Losses at the gene ends were 3 bases for V and 0 bases for J; bases not matched to a gene: 12. The CDR3 has 19 residues. CDR1 and CDR2 (germline): DFQATT, SNEGSKA (reference sequence). The CDR3 DNA reads as TGCAGTGCTAGTCCATCAGGACTAGCGGGAAAAGTAGCCAAAAACATTCAGTACTTC. Translated: CSASPSGLAGKVAKNIQYF.

The chain couples TRBV27 to TRBJ1-5, with D perhaps TRBD1 (5 bases). This CDR3 has 15 residues. The V gene lost 3 bases and the J gene lost 2 bases, with 11 bases spanning the gap. Germline V lookup: CDR1 MNHEY, CDR2 SMNVEV (reference sequence). The CDR3 DNA reads TGTGCCAGCAGTTTTATCAGGGCAGGCAATCAGCCCCAGCATTTT. Protein sequence: CASSFIRAGNQPQHF.

The rearrangement links TRBV19 to TRBJ1-1; D is possibly TRBD1 (6 bases). The V gene lost 4 bases and the J gene lost 5 bases, with 17 bases spanning the gap. The CDR3 extends over 15 amino acids. CDR1 is LNHDA and CDR2 is SQIVND in the germline V gene (reference sequence). This chain's CDR3 is CASSRPGGARTEAFF. In DNA, the CDR3 is TGTGCCAGTAGTAGACCCGGGGGGGCTCGGACTGAAGCTTTCTTT.

This rearrangement joins TRBV18 to TRBJ1-6, with 7 positions matching TRBD1. The junction had 6 bases not matched to a gene; V was cut back by 5 bases and J by 5 bases. Germline V gene lookup returns CDR1 KGHSH and CDR2 LQKENI. The CDR3 consists of 15 residues. The CDR3 here is CASSEGQLHNSPLHF. CDR3 bases: TGTGCCAGCTCAGAGGGACAGTTACATAATTCACCCCTCCACTTT.